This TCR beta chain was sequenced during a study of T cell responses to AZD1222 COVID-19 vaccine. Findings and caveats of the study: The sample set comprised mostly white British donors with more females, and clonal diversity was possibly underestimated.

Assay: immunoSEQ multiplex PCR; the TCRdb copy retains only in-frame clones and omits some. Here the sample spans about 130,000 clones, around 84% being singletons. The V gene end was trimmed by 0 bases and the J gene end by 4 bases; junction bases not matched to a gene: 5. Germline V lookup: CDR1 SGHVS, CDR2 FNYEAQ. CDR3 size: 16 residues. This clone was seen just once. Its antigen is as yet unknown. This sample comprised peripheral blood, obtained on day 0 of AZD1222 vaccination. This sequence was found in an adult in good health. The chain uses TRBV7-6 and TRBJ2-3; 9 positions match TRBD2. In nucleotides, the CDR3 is TGTGCCAGCAGCTTAGCGTGGCGGGGGGGTGCAGATACGCAGTATTTT. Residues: CASSLAWRGGADTQYF. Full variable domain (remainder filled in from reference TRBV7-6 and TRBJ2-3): GAGVSQSPRYKVTKRGQDVALRCDPISGHVSLYWYRQALGQGPEFLTYFNYEAQQDKSGLPNDRFSAERPEGSISTLTIQRTEQRDSAMYRCASSLAWRGGADTQYFGPGTRLTVL.